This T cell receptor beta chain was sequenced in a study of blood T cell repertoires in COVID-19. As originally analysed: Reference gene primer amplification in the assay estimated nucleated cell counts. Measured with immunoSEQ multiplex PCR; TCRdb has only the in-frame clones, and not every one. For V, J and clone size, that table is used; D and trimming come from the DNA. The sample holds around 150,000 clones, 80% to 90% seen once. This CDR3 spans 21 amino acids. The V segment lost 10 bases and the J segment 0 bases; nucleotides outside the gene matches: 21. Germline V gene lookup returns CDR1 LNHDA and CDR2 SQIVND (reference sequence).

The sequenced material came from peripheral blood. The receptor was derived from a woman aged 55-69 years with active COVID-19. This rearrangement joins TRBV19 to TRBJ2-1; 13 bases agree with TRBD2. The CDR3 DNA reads TGTGCCACCACCACCGAAGGGACAGGACTAGCGGGAGCTGCCTCCTACAATGAGCAGTTCTTC. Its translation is CATTTEGTGLAGAASYNEQFF. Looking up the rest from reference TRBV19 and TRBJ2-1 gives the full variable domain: DGGITQSPKYLFRKEGQNVTLSCEQNLNHDAMYWYRQDPGQGLRLIYYSQIVNDFQKGDIAEGYSVSREKKESFPLTVTSAQKNPTAFYLCATTTEGTGLAGAASYNEQFFGPGTRLTVL.